This T cell receptor (beta chain) is from a study of blood T cell repertoires in COVID-19. Study-level information: Sites in the United States, Italy and Spain provided acute and convalescent COVID-19 samples. PBMCs, B-cell-depleted T cells, or T cells were the source of the cDNA or gDNA that made up the material.

The ends were cut back, 1 base at V and 9 bases at J, with 4 bases in the middle. Germline loops: CDR1 SGHDN, CDR2 FVKESK. The CDR3 runs 12 residues. Original methodology: Amplified reference gene primers provided the basis for estimating nucleated cell counts. Repertoires were generated with immunoSEQ multiplex PCR, while TCRdb's copy carries only in-frame clones and drops some. Clone size and V and J calls were adopted from that table, with D and trimming inferred from the DNA. The sample records around 200,000 clones, around nine tenths being singletons. Sequencing input: peripheral blood. This TCR was sampled from a man aged 35 to 55 with active or convalescent COVID-19. The chain couples TRBV14 to TRBJ1-6; D gene ambiguous. CDR3 in DNA: TGTGCCAGCAGCCAAGGACTTTCACCCCTCCACTTT. Protein product: CASSQGLSPLHF.